This TCR beta chain was recorded in a study of blood T cell repertoires in COVID-19. About the study: Samples came from the United States, Italy and Spain, spanning acute and convalescent COVID-19. PBMCs, B-cell-depleted T cells, or T cells provided the cDNA or gDNA that made up the material.

Methods used by the authors: From reference gene primer amplification, estimates of nucleated cell counts were derived. Clones were sequenced by immunoSEQ multiplex PCR, and TCRdb holds only the in-frame ones, with some missing. V, J and clone size were drawn from that table, and D and trimming were deduced from the DNA. The repertoire has just under 90,000 clones, 70% to 90% of them found once; the top ten carry just under 3%. The V gene's germline CDR1 is MDHEN and CDR2 SYDVKM. The CDR3 is 12 residues long. V shed 2 bases and J shed 11 bases, with 10 bases lying between them. The receptor was derived from an elderly woman with acute or convalescent COVID-19. This chain links TRBV28 with TRBJ1-3; a possible D gene is TRBD1 (5 bases). Sequenced sample: peripheral blood. CDR3 bases: TGTGCCAGCAGTTTAGTCCCCAGGGCCATATATTTT. It yields the protein CASSLVPRAIYF.